A selection of T cell receptor beta chains follows, all from one sample in a study of cytomegalovirus exposure and HLA in healthy donors. Using immunoSEQ multiplex PCR, the repertoire was profiled, and TCRdb retains in-frame clones only, with some absent. The table has approximately 140,000 clones, over 60% seen once. The specimen was PBMCs. The receptors stem from a woman aged 60-75 years in good health and CMV-seronegative. CDR3s include the opening cysteine and the closing phenylalanine or tryptophan. The D gene is left open where the match is weak. Part of the rows lack a size; the others show once, few, many or a class for expanded clones.

D	V	J	size	DNA	CDR3
TRBD2	TRBV7-2	TRBJ2-1	.	TGTGCCAGCACCTCCAGAGGTGGCGGGGGTTTCTACAATGAGCAGTTCTTC	CASTSRGGGGFYNEQFF
.	TRBV29-1	TRBJ1-4	.	TGCAGCGCAATCGGGGATGGCGAAAAACTGTTTTTT	CSAIGDGEKLFF
TRBD2	TRBV10-3	TRBJ2-5	.	TGTGCCATCAGTGATGGAGCGGGGGCAGAGACCCAGTACTTC	CAISDGAGAETQYF
TRBD2	TRBV7-3	TRBJ2-2	.	TGTGCCAGCAGCCGGACTAGCGGGGCCGGGGAGCTGTTTTTT	CASSRTSGAGELFF
.	TRBV2	TRBJ2-7	few	TGTGCCAGCACCCCCCGGTTCGAGCAGTACTTC	CASTPRFEQYF
TRBD2	TRBV29-1	TRBJ2-5	few	TGCAGCGCCGAAAGCGGGGGGGCTTTGGAGACCCAGTACTTC	CSAESGGALETQYF
.	TRBV6-4	TRBJ2-7	.	TGTGCCAGCACCTGCCAGGGGTCGGCGGAAAAATACGAGCAGTACTTC	CASTCQGSAEKYEQYF
.	TRBV10-3	TRBJ2-7	few	TGTGCCATCTCCAGGGCCAGGGGCTACGAGCAGTACTTC	CAISRARGYEQYF
.	TRBV21-1	TRBJ2-1	.	TGTGCCAGCAGCAGCGGACCGGGGGCTAGCGGGAGGAGCAATGAGCAGTTCTTC	CASSSGPGASGRSNEQFF
TRBD2	TRBV7-7	TRBJ2-7	.	TGTGCCAGCAGCCCGGGAGTGCGGGAGGGCGAGCAGTACTTC	CASSPGVREGEQYF
.	TRBV6-4	TRBJ1-6	.	TGTGCCAGCAGTTCCGACAGTTATTCACCCCTCCACTTT	CASSSDSYSPLHF
.	TRBV5-6	TRBJ2-3	few	TGTGCCAGCAGCTTAGCTAGACGGCCAGATACGCAGTATTTT	CASSLARRPDTQYF
.	TRBV7-2	TRBJ1-2	few	TGTGCCAGCAGCTTAGACAGTAACTATGGCTACACCTTC	CASSLDSNYGYTF
.	TRBV5-6	TRBJ2-2	.	TGTGCCAGCAGTCTTAGCGGAATAGACACCGGGGAGCTGTTTTTT	CASSLSGIDTGELFF
.	TRBV7-2	TRBJ1-5	.	TGTGCCAGCAGCTTAAGGCAGGGTAATCAGCCCCAGCATTTT	CASSLRQGNQPQHF
.	TRBV14	TRBJ2-7	.	TGTGCCAGCAGCCTTGGACTCAACTACGAGCAGTACTTC	CASSLGLNYEQYF
.	TRBV5-1	TRBJ2-2	.	TGCGCCAGCAGCCGCGACCTAGCGACGAACACCGGGGAGCTGTTTTTT	CASSRDLATNTGELFF
.	TRBV12-1	TRBJ2-1	few	TGTGCCAGCAGCTTTTTGGACAGGGAATGCTATGAGCAGTTCTTC	CASSFLDRECYEQFF
.	TRBV29-1	TRBJ2-3	.	TGCAGCGTTGCCCCGCTAGCCGGAAGGGATACGCAGTATTTT	CSVAPLAGRDTQYF
.	TRBV20-1	TRBJ2-7	.	TGCAGTGCCGGGGATTCCTACGAGCAGTACTTC	CSAGDSYEQYF
.	TRBV7-2	TRBJ2-1	once	TGTGCCAGCAGCTTAGACAGGGTTAGGACTGAGCAGTTCTTC	CASSLDRVRTEQFF
TRBD2	TRBV5-4	TRBJ2-7	.	TGTGCCAGCAGCTTGACCGGGAGGTCCTACGAGCAGTACTTC	CASSLTGRSYEQYF
TRBD1	TRBV5-1	TRBJ2-6	.	TGCGCCAGCAGCTTGGCCGGGACAGGAAGCTCTGGGGCCAACGTCCTGACTTTC	CASSLAGTGSSGANVLTF
TRBD2	TRBV6-4	TRBJ2-2	.	TGTGCCAGCAGTGCCCTAGCGGGGTCCGGGGAGCTGTTTTTT	CASSALAGSGELFF
.	TRBV6-1	TRBJ1-2	.	TGTGCCAGCACCACACGGGACTTCTCGGGATATGGCTACACCTTC	CASTTRDFSGYGYTF
TRBD1	TRBV19	TRBJ1-5	.	TGTGCCAGTACCACAGGGGATATTAACAATCAGCCCCAGCATTTT	CASTTGDINNQPQHF
TRBD2	TRBV6-1	TRBJ2-1	.	TGTGCCAGCAGTGAACTAGCGGGGGCTTACAATGAGCAGTTCTTC	CASSELAGAYNEQFF
TRBD1	TRBV28	TRBJ2-1	.	TGTGCCAGCAGTTTATGGGGGACAGGGCGGCAACGTGAGCAGTTCTTC	CASSLWGTGRQREQFF
.	TRBV19	TRBJ2-3	.	TGTGCCACCGCACAGTTCACAGATACGCAGTATTTT	CATAQFTDTQYF
TRBD1	TRBV7-2	TRBJ1-1	.	TGTGCCAGCAGCCAGACCGGGACAGGGGGCAAGAGGACTGAAGCTTTCTTT	CASSQTGTGGKRTEAFF
TRBD1	TRBV7-2	TRBJ1-1	few	TGTGCCAGCAGCTTTCCGGGACAGGGCCTGAACACTGAAGCTTTCTTT	CASSFPGQGLNTEAFF
TRBD2	TRBV7-2	TRBJ2-1	.	TGTGCCAGCAGCACCACTATTCCGAGCGGGAGAGCAAATGAGCAGTTCTTC	CASSTTIPSGRANEQFF
TRBD2	TRBV7-2	TRBJ2-7	.	TGTGCCAGCAGCTTAGCCCCTAGCGGCCCCTACGAGCAGTACTTC	CASSLAPSGPYEQYF
.	TRBV5-7	TRBJ1-3	.	TGTGCCAGCAGCTTGCCCGGACTCCCGGGGATATCTGGAAACACCATATATTTT	CASSLPGLPGISGNTIYF
.	TRBV9	TRBJ1-4	.	TGTGCCAGCAGTCAAAGTGGGGGGGATAATGAAAAACTGTTTTTT	CASSQSGGDNEKLFF
.	TRBV18	TRBJ1-2	.	TGTGCCAGCTCACCCTCGGATAGGGGAGGTGGCTACACCTTC	CASSPSDRGGGYTF
.	TRBV5-1	TRBJ1-2	many	TGCGCCAGCAGCCCCGGGACACCGTGGGGCTACACCTTC	CASSPGTPWGYTF
.	TRBV4-3	TRBJ2-3	.	TGCGCCAGCAGCCAATACGGAGTCGGGACAGATACGCAGTATTTT	CASSQYGVGTDTQYF
.	TRBV27	TRBJ1-1	few	TGTGCCAGCAGTTTACCGGGTGTGAACACTGAAGCTTTCTTT	CASSLPGVNTEAFF
TRBD2	TRBV28	TRBJ2-3	.	TGTGCCAGCAGTTGGGGGGGGACAGATACGCAGTATTTT	CASSWGGTDTQYF
TRBD1	TRBV7-3	TRBJ1-1	.	TGTGCCAGCAGCGACGACAGGGCCCTGGTCAACACTGAAGCTTTCTTT	CASSDDRALVNTEAFF
TRBD1	TRBV19	TRBJ1-5	.	TGTGCCAGTAGCACACGACAGGGAAGCAATCAGCCCCAGCATTTT	CASSTRQGSNQPQHF
TRBD2	TRBV9	TRBJ2-3	.	TGTGCCAGCAGCGTAGTCGTTAGCGGGAGCACAGATACGCAGTATTTT	CASSVVVSGSTDTQYF
.	TRBV5-4	TRBJ2-3	.	TGTGCCAGCAGGGGGGCAGGCGGGAGCACAGATACGCAGTATTTT	CASRGAGGSTDTQYF
TRBD1	TRBV2	TRBJ1-4	.	TGTGCCAGCTTCGTCGGGACAGCTAATGAAAAACTGTTTTTT	CASFVGTANEKLFF
TRBD2	TRBV7-8	TRBJ2-3	.	TGTGCCAGCAGCTTAGGGCTAGCGGGCGGCACAGATACGCAGTATTTT	CASSLGLAGGTDTQYF
TRBD2	TRBV19	TRBJ2-5	.	TGTGCCAGTAGTACCCCGACTAGCGGGGGTGAGACCCAGTACTTC	CASSTPTSGGETQYF
TRBD2	TRBV5-1	TRBJ2-3	.	TGCGCCAGCAGCAAACTAGCGGGGGGGAGCACAGATACGCAGTATTTT	CASSKLAGGSTDTQYF
TRBD1	TRBV27	TRBJ1-3	few	TGTGCCAGCAGTCCATCCGGGACAGGGTGGGGAAACACCATATATTTT	CASSPSGTGWGNTIYF
.	TRBV9	TRBJ2-3	.	TGTGCCAGCAGCGTAGACCCTAGCACATATACGCAGTATTTT	CASSVDPSTYTQYF
TRBD1	TRBV5-6	TRBJ1-3	few	TGTGCCAGCAGCTTGGATCAGGGGGCATCTGGAAACACCATATATTTT	CASSLDQGASGNTIYF
TRBD1	TRBV6-1	TRBJ1-5	.	TGTGCCAGCACCCGACAGGGAAATCAGCCCCAGCATTTT	CASTRQGNQPQHF
.	TRBV7-9	TRBJ2-1	.	TGTGCCAGCAGCTATAGCGGAAGCTCCTACAATGAGCAGTTCTTC	CASSYSGSSYNEQFF
.	TRBV4-1	TRBJ1-2	.	TGCGCCAGCAGCCAAGGCAGGGGCGACTATGGCTACACCTTC	CASSQGRGDYGYTF
.	TRBV5-4	TRBJ1-3	few	TGTGCCAGCAGCTTGGCCGGGACTCGAGGCACCATATATTTT	CASSLAGTRGTIYF
TRBD1	TRBV6-6	TRBJ2-3	many	TGTGCCAGCAGTTATTATACAGGGGGCGCGCAGTATTTT	CASSYYTGGAQYF
.	TRBV18	TRBJ1-1	once	TGTGCCAGCTCACCTTCCGGGGGCACTGAAGCTTTCTTT	CASSPSGGTEAFF
.	TRBV29-1	TRBJ1-4	.	TGCAGCGCCCACAGGATAACTAATGAAAAACTGTTTTTT	CSAHRITNEKLFF
.	TRBV4-3	TRBJ2-5	few	TGCGCCAGCAGCCGCGGGACGGAGGAGACCCAGTACTTC	CASSRGTEETQYF